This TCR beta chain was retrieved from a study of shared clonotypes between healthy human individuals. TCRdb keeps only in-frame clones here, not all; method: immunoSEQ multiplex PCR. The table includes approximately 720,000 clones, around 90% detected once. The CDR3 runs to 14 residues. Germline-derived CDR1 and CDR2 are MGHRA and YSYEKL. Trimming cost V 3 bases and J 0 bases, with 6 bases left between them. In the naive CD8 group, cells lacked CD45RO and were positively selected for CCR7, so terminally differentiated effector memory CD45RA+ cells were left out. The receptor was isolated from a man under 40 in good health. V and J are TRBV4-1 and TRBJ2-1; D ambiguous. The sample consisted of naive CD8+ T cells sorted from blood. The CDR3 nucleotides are TGCGCCAGCAGCCAGTCTTCCTCCTACAATGAGCAGTTCTTC. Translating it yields CASSQSSSYNEQFF.